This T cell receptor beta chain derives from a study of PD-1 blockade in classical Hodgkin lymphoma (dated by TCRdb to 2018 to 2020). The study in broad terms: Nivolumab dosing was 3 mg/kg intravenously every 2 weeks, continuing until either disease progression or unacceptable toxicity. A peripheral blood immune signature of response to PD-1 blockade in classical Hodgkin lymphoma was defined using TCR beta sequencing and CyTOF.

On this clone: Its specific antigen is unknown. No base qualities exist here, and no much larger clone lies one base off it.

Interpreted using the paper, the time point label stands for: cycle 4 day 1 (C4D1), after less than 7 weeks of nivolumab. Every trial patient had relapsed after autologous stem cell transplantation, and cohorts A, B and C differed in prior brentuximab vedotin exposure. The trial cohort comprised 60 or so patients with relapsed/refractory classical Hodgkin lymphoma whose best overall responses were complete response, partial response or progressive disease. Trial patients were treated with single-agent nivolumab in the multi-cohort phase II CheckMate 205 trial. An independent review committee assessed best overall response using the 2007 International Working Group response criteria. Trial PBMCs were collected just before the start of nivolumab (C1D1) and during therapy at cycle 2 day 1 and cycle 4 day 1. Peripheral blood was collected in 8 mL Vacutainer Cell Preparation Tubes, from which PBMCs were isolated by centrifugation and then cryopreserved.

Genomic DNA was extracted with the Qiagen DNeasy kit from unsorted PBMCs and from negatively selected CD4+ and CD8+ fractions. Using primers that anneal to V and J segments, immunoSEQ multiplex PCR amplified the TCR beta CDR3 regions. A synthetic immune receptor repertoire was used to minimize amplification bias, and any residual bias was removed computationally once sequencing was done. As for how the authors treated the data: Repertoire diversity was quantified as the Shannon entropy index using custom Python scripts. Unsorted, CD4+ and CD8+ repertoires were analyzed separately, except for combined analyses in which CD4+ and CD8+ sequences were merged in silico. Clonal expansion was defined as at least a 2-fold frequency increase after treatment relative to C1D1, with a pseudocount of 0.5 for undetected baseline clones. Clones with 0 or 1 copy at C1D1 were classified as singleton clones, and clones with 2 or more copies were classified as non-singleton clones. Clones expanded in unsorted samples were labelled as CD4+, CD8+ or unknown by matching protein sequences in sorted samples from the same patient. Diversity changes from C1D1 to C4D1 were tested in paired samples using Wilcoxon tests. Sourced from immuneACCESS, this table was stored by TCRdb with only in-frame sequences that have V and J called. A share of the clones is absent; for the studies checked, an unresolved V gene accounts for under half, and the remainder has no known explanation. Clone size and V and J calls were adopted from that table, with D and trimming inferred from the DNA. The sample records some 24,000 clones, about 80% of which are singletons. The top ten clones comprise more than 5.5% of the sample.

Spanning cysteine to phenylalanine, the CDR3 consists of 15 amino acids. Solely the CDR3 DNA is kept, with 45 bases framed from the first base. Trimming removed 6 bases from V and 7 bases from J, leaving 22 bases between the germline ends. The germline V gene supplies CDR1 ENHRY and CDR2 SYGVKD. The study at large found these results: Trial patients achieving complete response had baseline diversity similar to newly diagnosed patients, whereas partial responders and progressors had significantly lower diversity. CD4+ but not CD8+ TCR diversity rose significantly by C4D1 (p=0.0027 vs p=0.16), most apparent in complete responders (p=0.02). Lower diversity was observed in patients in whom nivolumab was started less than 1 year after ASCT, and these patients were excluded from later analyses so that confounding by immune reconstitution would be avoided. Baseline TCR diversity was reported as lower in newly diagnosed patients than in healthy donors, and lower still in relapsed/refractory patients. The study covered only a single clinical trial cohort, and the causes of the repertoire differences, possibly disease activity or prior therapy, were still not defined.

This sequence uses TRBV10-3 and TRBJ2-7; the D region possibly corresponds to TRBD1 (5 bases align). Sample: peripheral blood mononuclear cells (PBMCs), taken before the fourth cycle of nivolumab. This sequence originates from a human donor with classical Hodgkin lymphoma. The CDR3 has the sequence CAIRSPDTAQGEQYF. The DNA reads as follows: TGTGCCATCAGATCACCGGACACGGCCCAGGGAGAGCAGTACTTC.